Included here is one TCR beta chain sequence, with context. Its antigen remains unidentified. The PCR ran on 60 Vbeta and 13 Jbeta primers. Clones were read by immunoSEQ multiplex PCR, and TCRdb kept only the in-frame ones, dropping some. Among about 160,000 clones listed, around 84% were seen once. The sample originates from a study of cytomegalovirus exposure and HLA in healthy donors. Overall study findings and caveats: In a later analysis, TCR beta V- and J-gene trimming showed a link to a missense DCLRE1C variant. Association of 15,000 to 20,000 TCR beta sequences with HLA alleles was found at 0.05 false discovery rate in a later analysis. It was reportedly the case that the classifier diagnosed cytomegalovirus status with high specificity and sensitivity.

The sequenced material came from PBMCs. The receptor was derived from a woman in her 40s in good health and CMV-seronegative.

CDR3 DNA sequence: TGTGCCAGCAAAGGACAGGGGGCACATTATGGCTACACCTTC. It specifies CASKGQGAHYGYTF. J is TRBJ1-2 and V is TRBV2, with 11 bases lining up with TRBD1. This CDR3 has 14 residues. V shed 7 bases and J 5 bases; nucleotides not matched to a gene: 6. Per germline, CDR1 SNHLY and CDR2 FYNNEI.